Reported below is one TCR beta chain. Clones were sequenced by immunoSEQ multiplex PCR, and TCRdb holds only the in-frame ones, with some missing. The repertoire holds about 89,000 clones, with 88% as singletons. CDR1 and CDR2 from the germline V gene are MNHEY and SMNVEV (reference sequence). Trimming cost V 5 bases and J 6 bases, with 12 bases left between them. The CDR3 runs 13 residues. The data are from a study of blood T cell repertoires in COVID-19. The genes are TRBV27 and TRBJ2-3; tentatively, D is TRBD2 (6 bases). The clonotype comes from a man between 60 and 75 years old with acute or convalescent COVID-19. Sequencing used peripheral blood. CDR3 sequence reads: CASSRTGRDTQYF. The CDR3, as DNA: TGTGCCAGCAGTCGGACGGGGAGGGATACGCAGTATTTT.